Listed below are T cell receptor beta chains from one sample, sequenced in a study of siplizumab effects on memory and regulatory T cells. TCRdb keeps only in-frame clones here, not all; method: immunoSEQ multiplex PCR. This table holds around 110,000 clones, less than 95% found once. Sequenced: non-Treg CD4+ T cells sorted from blood. Receptor source: a human donor in good health. CDR3s include the opening cysteine and the closing phenylalanine or tryptophan. D genes are given only for firm matches. Clone size is not always given. Where it is, it says once, few, many or a class for expanded clones.

J: TRBJ2-3
D: .
V: TRBV2
size: .
DNA: TGTGCCAGCACCGAACGGGAAGGTACGCAGTATTTT
CDR3: CASTEREGTQYF

J: TRBJ2-1
D: .
V: TRBV5-1
size: .
DNA: TGCGCCAGCAGCTTTTCCTCCGGGGATTACAATGAGCAGTTCTTC
CDR3: CASSFSSGDYNEQFF

J: TRBJ2-7
D: TRBD1
V: TRBV5-6
size: .
DNA: TGTGCCAGCAGCTTGAGGACAGGGGAAGAGCAGTACTTC
CDR3: CASSLRTGEEQYF

J: TRBJ2-7
D: TRBD1
V: TRBV7-9
size: .
DNA: TGTGCCAGCAGTTCCGACAGGGAAAGCGCCTACGAGCAGTACTTC
CDR3: CASSSDRESAYEQYF

J: TRBJ2-1
D: TRBD2
V: TRBV14
size: once
DNA: TGTGCCAGCAGCCAATATAGCGGGACCAGCTCCTACAATGAGCAGTTCTTC
CDR3: CASSQYSGTSSYNEQFF

J: TRBJ2-1
D: TRBD2
V: TRBV5-4
size: .
DNA: TGTGCCAGCAGAAGCGGGACTAGCGGGCCGATTATCTACAATGAGCAGTTCTTC
CDR3: CASRSGTSGPIIYNEQFF

J: TRBJ2-3
D: TRBD2
V: TRBV2
size: .
DNA: TGTGCCAGCAGCGGTGGGACTAGCGGTTCATATTTT
CDR3: CASSGGTSGSYF

J: TRBJ2-7
D: TRBD1
V: TRBV7-9
size: .
DNA: TGTGCCAGCAGCTATGACAGGGTCTCGGACGAGCAGTACTTC
CDR3: CASSYDRVSDEQYF

J: TRBJ2-1
D: .
V: TRBV9
size: .
DNA: TGTGCCAGCAGCCCCCATGCGGGACTTCAAGGTCGCAATGAGCAGTTCTTC
CDR3: CASSPHAGLQGRNEQFF

J: TRBJ1-1
D: .
V: TRBV18
size: .
DNA: TGTGCCAGCTCATCGACAGGCAACACTGAAGCTTTCTTT
CDR3: CASSSTGNTEAFF

J: TRBJ2-7
D: TRBD1
V: TRBV12-5
size: .
DNA: TGTGCTAGTGCCAAAGGATGGGGACAGGGGGACGAGCAGTACTTC
CDR3: CASAKGWGQGDEQYF

J: TRBJ1-2
D: .
V: TRBV2
size: .
DNA: TGTGCCAGCAGTCCTCCGGACTATGGCTACACCTTC
CDR3: CASSPPDYGYTF

J: TRBJ1-2
D: .
V: TRBV16
size: .
DNA: TGTGCCAGCAGTGTAACAGCCTTAGCTAACTATGGCTACACCTTC
CDR3: CASSVTALANYGYTF

J: TRBJ2-7
D: .
V: TRBV7-8
size: .
DNA: TGTGCCAGCAGCTTACCGGGGGCCTTTACCTACGAGCAGTACTTC
CDR3: CASSLPGAFTYEQYF

J: TRBJ1-5
D: .
V: TRBV10-3
size: once
DNA: TGTGCCATCAGTGCTAACGATTATAGCAATCAGCCCCAGCATTTT
CDR3: CAISANDYSNQPQHF

J: TRBJ1-5
D: TRBD1
V: TRBV6-5
size: .
DNA: TGTGCCAGCAGTTACTCGACAGGGAGCAATCAGCCCCAGCATTTT
CDR3: CASSYSTGSNQPQHF

J: TRBJ1-2
D: .
V: TRBV5-4
size: .
DNA: TGTGCCAGCAGCTTACCTAGTAGCTATGGCTACACCTTC
CDR3: CASSLPSSYGYTF

J: TRBJ2-2
D: .
V: TRBV29-1
size: .
DNA: TGCAGCGTTGAAGGAACAGCCAACACCGGGGAGCTGTTTTTT
CDR3: CSVEGTANTGELFF

J: TRBJ2-7
D: .
V: TRBV7-2
size: few
DNA: TGTGCCAGCAGCTTACTGGGGGGCCGCGGCGAGCAGTACTTC
CDR3: CASSLLGGRGEQYF

J: TRBJ1-2
D: .
V: TRBV11-2
size: .
DNA: TGTGCCAGCAGCTTAGATCCACCGACTAACTATGGCTACACCTTC
CDR3: CASSLDPPTNYGYTF

J: TRBJ1-5
D: .
V: TRBV7-9
size: .
DNA: TGTGCCAGCAGCTTAAGAATTGATCAGCCCCAGCATTTT
CDR3: CASSLRIDQPQHF

J: TRBJ1-2
D: .
V: TRBV18
size: .
DNA: TGTGCCAGCTCACCAGACCAGGGGAAGGGTGGCTACACCTTC
CDR3: CASSPDQGKGGYTF

J: TRBJ2-7
D: TRBD1
V: TRBV2
size: .
DNA: TGTGCCAGTACAGGACAGGGTGAGTCCTACGAGCAGTACTTC
CDR3: CASTGQGESYEQYF

J: TRBJ2-7
D: .
V: TRBV2
size: .
DNA: TGTGCCAGCAGTGTAGTAGGTCTCGAGCAGTACTTC
CDR3: CASSVVGLEQYF

J: TRBJ2-7
D: .
V: TRBV20-1
size: once
DNA: TGCAGTGCTAGAGATCGGGGCGAGCAGTACTTC
CDR3: CSARDRGEQYF

J: TRBJ2-1
D: TRBD2
V: TRBV7-3
size: once
DNA: TGTGCCAGCAGCTGGGGACTAGCGGGAGGCAATGAGCAGTTCTTC
CDR3: CASSWGLAGGNEQFF

J: TRBJ1-1
D: .
V: TRBV18
size: .
DNA: TGTGCCAGCTCACCACCCCGCGAGGGCACTGAAGCTTTCTTT
CDR3: CASSPPREGTEAFF

J: TRBJ2-5
D: .
V: TRBV6-5
size: .
DNA: TGTGCCAGCACTCATTCCCCCCCGGCCCAGTACTTC
CDR3: CASTHSPPAQYF

J: TRBJ2-1
D: .
V: TRBV13
size: .
DNA: TGTGCCAGCAGCTGGGGACGGGGTAGTCTGTACAATGAGCAGTTCTTC
CDR3: CASSWGRGSLYNEQFF

J: TRBJ2-5
D: TRBD2
V: TRBV9
size: .
DNA: TGTGCCAGCAGCGTAGGAGTAGCGGGAGGTGGGGAGGAGACCCAGTACTTC
CDR3: CASSVGVAGGGEETQYF

J: TRBJ2-1
D: TRBD1
V: TRBV5-4
size: .
DNA: TGTGCCAGCAGCTTCCGGGACAGGGGCGAGCAGTTCTTC
CDR3: CASSFRDRGEQFF

J: TRBJ2-1
D: .
V: TRBV5-8
size: .
DNA: TGTGCCAGCAGCCACGGACGTTCGGCCTACAATGAGCAGTTCTTC
CDR3: CASSHGRSAYNEQFF

J: TRBJ1-5
D: TRBD1
V: TRBV19
size: .
DNA: TGTGCCAGTAGCTGGGACAGGGGGTTTGGATGGGGCAATCAGCCCCAGCATTTT
CDR3: CASSWDRGFGWGNQPQHF

J: TRBJ2-1
D: .
V: TRBV7-3
size: .
DNA: TGTGCCAGCAGCCCACGACCGGGACCTGGTGGGCCGCAGTTCTTC
CDR3: CASSPRPGPGGPQFF

J: TRBJ2-1
D: .
V: TRBV5-1
size: .
DNA: TGCGCCAGCAGCTACGACTTCGGGACTGACAATGAGCAGTTCTTC
CDR3: CASSYDFGTDNEQFF

J: TRBJ2-7
D: .
V: TRBV7-6
size: .
DNA: TGTGCCAGCAGCCCCGGTGGCTACGAGCAGTACTTC
CDR3: CASSPGGYEQYF

J: TRBJ2-3
D: .
V: TRBV5-1
size: .
DNA: TGCGCCAGCGCCTTTGGCGGAACTAGCACAGATACGCAGTATTTT
CDR3: CASAFGGTSTDTQYF

J: TRBJ2-1
D: .
V: TRBV5-6
size: once
DNA: TGTGCCAGCACCCCTTGGTGGCAGCCAGCTTGGCAGTTCTTC
CDR3: CASTPWWQPAWQFF

J: TRBJ1-5
D: .
V: TRBV6-6
size: .
DNA: TGTGCCAGCAGTTACTCGCTACAGAACAATCAGCCCCAGCATTTT
CDR3: CASSYSLQNNQPQHF

J: TRBJ2-7
D: .
V: TRBV4-1
size: .
DNA: TGCGCCAGCAGCCAAGTTCTGGCTAGCAACAATCGGTACTTC
CDR3: CASSQVLASNNRYF

J: TRBJ2-3
D: .
V: TRBV27
size: .
DNA: TGTGCCAGCAGTCCTTTCACAGATACGCAGTATTTT
CDR3: CASSPFTDTQYF

J: TRBJ1-1
D: .
V: TRBV7-9
size: .
DNA: TGTGCCAGCAGCCCAGACACTGAAGCTTTCTTT
CDR3: CASSPDTEAFF

J: TRBJ2-3
D: .
V: TRBV5-4
size: .
DNA: TGTGCCAGCAGCTTAACGGGAAGCAGCACAGATACGCAGTATTTT
CDR3: CASSLTGSSTDTQYF

J: TRBJ1-2
D: TRBD1
V: TRBV5-4
size: .
DNA: TGTGCCAGCAGCCACCCGGACAGGACTAACTATGGCTACACCTTC
CDR3: CASSHPDRTNYGYTF

J: TRBJ2-5
D: TRBD1
V: TRBV2
size: .
DNA: TGTGCCAGCAGATACACGGGACAGGGGGGAGAGACCCAGTACTTC
CDR3: CASRYTGQGGETQYF

J: TRBJ1-1
D: .
V: TRBV2
size: .
DNA: TGTGCCAGCAGTGTTTCGCGGGGCTCGGGGGCTGAAGCTTTCTTT
CDR3: CASSVSRGSGAEAFF

J: TRBJ1-6
D: .
V: TRBV25-1
size: .
DNA: TGTGCCAGCATTTCGCGCGCGGTTGATAGGGATTATTCACCCCTCCACTTT
CDR3: CASISRAVDRDYSPLHF

J: TRBJ1-2
D: TRBD1
V: TRBV18
size: .
DNA: TGTGCCAGCTCAACCCAGGGGGTTGGCTACACCTTC
CDR3: CASSTQGVGYTF

J: TRBJ2-6
D: .
V: TRBV7-6
size: .
DNA: TGTGCCAGCGGCGGAAGGCCTGGGGCCAACGTCCTGACTTTC
CDR3: CASGGRPGANVLTF

J: TRBJ1-2
D: .
V: TRBV6-4
size: .
DNA: TGTGCCAGCAGTGACGGGACGGCACGATTACATCATGGCTACACCTTC
CDR3: CASSDGTARLHHGYTF

J: TRBJ2-7
D: TRBD1
V: TRBV18
size: .
DNA: TGTGCCAGCTCGCCGACAGGGGAACCCTACGAGCAGTACTTC
CDR3: CASSPTGEPYEQYF

J: TRBJ2-3
D: TRBD1
V: TRBV5-1
size: .
DNA: TGCGCCAGCAGCTGGGGACAGGGAACCTCTAGCACAGATACGCAGTATTTT
CDR3: CASSWGQGTSSTDTQYF